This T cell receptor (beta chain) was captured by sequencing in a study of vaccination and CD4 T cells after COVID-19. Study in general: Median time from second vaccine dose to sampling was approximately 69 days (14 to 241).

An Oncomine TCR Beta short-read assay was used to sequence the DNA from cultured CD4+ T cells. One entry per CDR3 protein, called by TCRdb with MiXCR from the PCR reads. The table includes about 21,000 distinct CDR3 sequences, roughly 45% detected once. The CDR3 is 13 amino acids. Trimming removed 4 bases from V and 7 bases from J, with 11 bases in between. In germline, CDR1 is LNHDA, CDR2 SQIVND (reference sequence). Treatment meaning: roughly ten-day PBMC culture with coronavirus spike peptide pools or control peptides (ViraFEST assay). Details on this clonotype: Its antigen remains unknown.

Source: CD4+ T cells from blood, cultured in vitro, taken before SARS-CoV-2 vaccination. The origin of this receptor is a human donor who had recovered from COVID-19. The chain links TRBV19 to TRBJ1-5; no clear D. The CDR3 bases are TGTGCCAGTAGTAGGAGTATTGGACAGCCCCAGCATTTT. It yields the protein CASSRSIGQPQHF.